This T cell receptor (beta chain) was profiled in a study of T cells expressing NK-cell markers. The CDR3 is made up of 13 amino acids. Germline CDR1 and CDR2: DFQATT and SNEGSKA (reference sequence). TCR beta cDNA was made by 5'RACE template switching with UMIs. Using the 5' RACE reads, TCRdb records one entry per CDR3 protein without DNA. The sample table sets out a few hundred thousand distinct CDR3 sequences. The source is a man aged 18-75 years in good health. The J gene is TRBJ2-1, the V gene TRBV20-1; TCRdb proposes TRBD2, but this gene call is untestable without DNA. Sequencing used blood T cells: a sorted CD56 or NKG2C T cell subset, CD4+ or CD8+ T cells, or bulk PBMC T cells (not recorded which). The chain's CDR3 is CSALGRGGREQFF.